This T cell receptor beta chain was sequenced during a study of a mutant IDH1 vaccine in newly diagnosed glioma. For the study at large: The first vaccination came 4-6 weeks after radiotherapy alone, or with temozolomide cycles.

Repertoires were generated with immunoSEQ multiplex PCR, while TCRdb's copy carries only in-frame clones and drops some. The data contain 35,000 to 55,000 clones, about 88% of them singletons. The CDR3 has 19 amino acids. The germline V gene has CDR1 MDHEN and CDR2 SYDVKM. The V end was cut by 6 bases, the J end by 2 bases, with 26 bases between. Stated time point: week 23, last vaccination. Vaccination used 300 ug of mutant IDH1 20-mer peptide per dose, with topical imiquimod. With respect to this clone: Its antigen is still unknown.

V is TRBV28 and J is TRBJ1-5; no clear D gene. The source of this sequence is a woman aged 18-35 years with glioma. Some clones in this sample may be carry-over from other donors' samples. The sequencing used PBMCs, collected from a glioma patient whose treatment included an IDH1 peptide vaccine. CDR3 protein: CASSHHSGLGGYRNQPQHF. The CDR3 DNA sequence: TGTGCCAGCAGCCATCATAGTGGCCTTGGAGGATATCGCAATCAGCCCCAGCATTTT.